These T cell receptor beta chains were read from a single sample in a study of cytomegalovirus exposure and HLA in healthy donors. The repertoire was sequenced with immunoSEQ multiplex PCR; TCRdb's copy has only in-frame clones and lacks some. The table lists around 200,000 clones, over 70% of them singletons. Sequences were obtained from PBMCs. The receptors here all came from a man aged 50-59 years in good health and CMV-seronegative. The CDR3 runs from the conserved cysteine through the conserved F or W. The D gene is left open where the match is weak. Clone sizes are given selectively: once, few, many, or a class where the clone is expanded.

clone size: -
V gene: TRBV6-1
J gene: TRBJ1-6
D gene: TRBD1
CDR3 protein: CAGQDDDNSPLHF
CDR3 DNA: TGTGCCGGACAGGACGATGATAATTCACCCCTCCACTTT

clone size: -
V gene: TRBV27
J gene: TRBJ2-7
D gene: TRBD1
CDR3 protein: CASSPLTGASYEQYF
CDR3 DNA: TGTGCCAGCAGTCCCTTGACAGGGGCGTCGTACGAGCAGTACTTC

clone size: -
V gene: TRBV9
J gene: TRBJ2-7
D gene: -
CDR3 protein: CASSVDRRYEQYF
CDR3 DNA: TGTGCCAGCAGCGTCGACAGACGCTACGAGCAGTACTTC

clone size: -
V gene: TRBV6-5
J gene: TRBJ2-7
D gene: TRBD1
CDR3 protein: CASSSPTGKGHEQYF
CDR3 DNA: TGTGCCAGCAGTTCCCCGACAGGGAAGGGCCACGAGCAGTACTTC

clone size: -
V gene: TRBV5-1
J gene: TRBJ2-1
D gene: -
CDR3 protein: CASSTGSSYNEQFF
CDR3 DNA: TGCGCCAGCAGCACGGGGAGCTCCTACAATGAGCAGTTCTTC

clone size: -
V gene: TRBV7-9
J gene: TRBJ2-3
D gene: -
CDR3 protein: CSSSLVYPGTDTQYF
CDR3 DNA: TGTTCCAGCAGCTTAGTGTACCCAGGCACAGATACGCAGTATTTT

clone size: -
V gene: TRBV6-5
J gene: TRBJ2-1
D gene: TRBD1
CDR3 protein: CASGPLRDRANEQFF
CDR3 DNA: TGTGCCAGCGGCCCCCTCAGGGACAGGGCGAATGAGCAGTTCTTC

clone size: -
V gene: TRBV25-1
J gene: TRBJ2-1
D gene: -
CDR3 protein: CASSHSSYNEQFF
CDR3 DNA: TGTGCCAGCAGCCACTCCTCCTACAATGAGCAGTTCTTC

clone size: -
V gene: TRBV5-4
J gene: TRBJ2-5
D gene: TRBD2
CDR3 protein: CASSPGRGGSETQYF
CDR3 DNA: TGTGCCAGCAGCCCGGGGCGGGGGGGCTCCGAGACCCAGTACTTC

clone size: -
V gene: TRBV5-1
J gene: TRBJ2-2
D gene: TRBD1
CDR3 protein: CASSLGQGNTGELFF
CDR3 DNA: TGCGCCAGCAGCTTGGGACAGGGGAACACCGGGGAGCTGTTTTTT

clone size: -
V gene: TRBV5-1
J gene: TRBJ1-1
D gene: -
CDR3 protein: CASSLEQGLMF
CDR3 DNA: TGCGCCAGCAGCTTGGAACAGGGCCTTATGTTT

clone size: -
V gene: TRBV5-5
J gene: TRBJ2-2
D gene: TRBD1
CDR3 protein: CASSLGQGNTGELFF
CDR3 DNA: TGTGCCAGCAGCTTGGGACAGGGAAACACCGGGGAGCTGTTTTTT

clone size: many
V gene: TRBV4-3
J gene: TRBJ1-6
D gene: -
CDR3 protein: CASSLDRDTSNSPLHF
CDR3 DNA: TGCGCCAGCAGCCTCGACCGGGACACCAGTAATTCACCCCTCCACTTT

clone size: -
V gene: TRBV19
J gene: TRBJ1-6
D gene: TRBD1
CDR3 protein: CASGDRGYNSPLHF
CDR3 DNA: TGTGCCAGTGGGGACAGGGGCTATAATTCACCCCTCCACTTT

clone size: -
V gene: TRBV12-5
J gene: TRBJ2-1
D gene: TRBD1
CDR3 protein: CASGLGGQALSYNEQFF
CDR3 DNA: TGTGCTAGTGGTTTGGGGGGACAGGCCCTATCCTACAATGAGCAGTTCTTC

clone size: -
V gene: TRBV27
J gene: TRBJ2-7
D gene: -
CDR3 protein: CASSLSPRGHEQYF
CDR3 DNA: TGTGCCAGCAGTTTATCCCCCAGGGGCCACGAGCAGTACTTC

clone size: few
V gene: TRBV11-2
J gene: TRBJ2-7
D gene: -
CDR3 protein: CASSNTYEQYF
CDR3 DNA: TGTGCCAGCAGCAACACCTACGAGCAGTACTTC

clone size: -
V gene: TRBV6-6
J gene: TRBJ2-7
D gene: -
CDR3 protein: CASRGAKSSYEQYF
CDR3 DNA: TGTGCCAGCAGAGGAGCAAAGAGCTCCTACGAGCAGTACTTC

clone size: -
V gene: TRBV12-5
J gene: TRBJ1-3
D gene: -
CDR3 protein: CASGPPGGNTIYF
CDR3 DNA: TGTGCTAGTGGCCCCCCCGGGGGAAACACCATATATTTT

clone size: -
V gene: TRBV12-5
J gene: TRBJ1-1
D gene: TRBD1
CDR3 protein: CASGLVGQGRTEAFF
CDR3 DNA: TGTGCTAGTGGTTTGGTGGGACAGGGTCGCACTGAAGCTTTCTTT

clone size: -
V gene: TRBV19
J gene: TRBJ2-6
D gene: -
CDR3 protein: CASSNKHSGANVLTF
CDR3 DNA: TGTGCCAGTAGTAATAAGCACTCTGGGGCCAACGTCCTGACTTTC

clone size: -
V gene: TRBV10-3
J gene: TRBJ1-1
D gene: -
CDR3 protein: CAISESAGAWDTEAFF
CDR3 DNA: TGTGCCATCAGTGAGTCGGCGGGGGCCTGGGACACTGAAGCTTTCTTT

clone size: -
V gene: TRBV18
J gene: TRBJ2-7
D gene: TRBD1
CDR3 protein: CASSPNQGDEQYF
CDR3 DNA: TGTGCCAGCTCCCCAAACCAGGGGGACGAGCAGTACTTC

clone size: -
V gene: TRBV29-1
J gene: TRBJ2-2
D gene: -
CDR3 protein: CSVTYAGELFF
CDR3 DNA: TGCAGCGTTACTTACGCCGGGGAGCTGTTTTTT

clone size: -
V gene: TRBV2
J gene: TRBJ1-1
D gene: -
CDR3 protein: CASSWTPAGPEAFF
CDR3 DNA: TGTGCCAGCAGTTGGACCCCCGCGGGCCCTGAAGCTTTCTTT

clone size: few
V gene: TRBV5-1
J gene: TRBJ2-7
D gene: -
CDR3 protein: CASSLVEGGYEQYF
CDR3 DNA: TGCGCCAGCAGCTTGGTGGAGGGTGGCTACGAGCAGTACTTC

clone size: -
V gene: TRBV4-1
J gene: TRBJ1-5
D gene: TRBD1
CDR3 protein: CASSHGQGGQPQHF
CDR3 DNA: TGCGCCAGCAGCCATGGACAGGGCGGCCAGCCCCAGCATTTT

clone size: -
V gene: TRBV6-5
J gene: TRBJ1-2
D gene: -
CDR3 protein: CASSYSAGAHYGYTF
CDR3 DNA: TGTGCCAGCAGTTACTCTGCGGGGGCCCACTATGGCTACACCTTC